These T cell receptor beta chains were read from a single sample in a study of blood T cells in healthy people across ages. TCRdb fed the 5' RACE reads into MiXCR, producing one record per CDR3 protein. In the table there are some 800,000 distinct CDR3 sequences, approximately 48% of which are singletons. The sequenced sample consisted of blood. The receptors stem from a man between 60 and 75 years old in good health. The CDR3 runs from the conserved cysteine through the conserved F or W. The order of the fields is clone size, V gene, D gene, J gene, CDR3 protein, CDR3 DNA. The D gene is left open where the match is weak. The listing skips clone size in some rows; elsewhere it reads once, few, many or a size class.

few,TRBV6-1,TRBD1,TRBJ1-2,CASRPSEGQVGFYVGYTF,TGTGCCAGCAGGCCAAGTGAGGGACAGGTTGGATTCTATGTTGGCTACACCTTC
NA,TRBV19,NA,TRBJ2-5,CASRPDGAPPETQYF,TGTGCCAGTAGACCAGACGGGGCCCCACCAGAGACCCAGTACTTC
NA,TRBV4-3,TRBD1,TRBJ1-2,CASSPQTGPTGYTF,TGCGCCAGCAGCCCCCAGACAGGGCCGACTGGCTACACCTTC
NA,TRBV28,NA,TRBJ2-3,CASSSHDSTDTQYF,TGTGCCAGCAGCTCTCACGACAGCACAGATACGCAGTATTTT
NA,TRBV12-3/TRBV12-4,TRBD1,TRBJ1-2,CASSPRGTGLYGYTF,TGTGCCAGCAGTCCAAGGGGGACAGGGCTCTATGGCTACACCTTC
few,TRBV11-2,NA,TRBJ2-2,CASSLVSGPRGELFF,TGTGCCAGCAGCTTGGTCTCGGGGCCCAGAGGGGAGCTGTTTTTT
NA,TRBV20-1,NA,TRBJ2-3,CGALVPGPGFTDTQYF,TGCGGTGCCCTGGTCCCCGGCCCCGGTTTCACAGATACGCAGTATTTT
few,TRBV28,TRBD2,TRBJ2-7,CASRTPSGGARSYEQYF,TGTGCCAGCAGAACCCCTAGCGGGGGGGCGCGGTCCTACGAGCAGTACTTC
NA,TRBV25-1,NA,TRBJ2-7,CASSESRTQQYF,TGTGCCAGCAGTGAATCCCGGACCCAGCAGTACTTC
few,TRBV29-1,TRBD1,TRBJ1-1,CSVLRTGNTEAFF,TGCAGCGTCTTAAGGACAGGGAACACTGAAGCTTTCTTT
NA,TRBV7-8,TRBD1,TRBJ2-1,CASRSDRGAINEQFF,TGTGCCAGCAGATCCGACAGGGGGGCAATCAATGAGCAGTTCTTC
NA,TRBV7-2,NA,TRBJ2-5,CASSSPGRWETQYF,TGTGCCAGCAGCTCGCCGGGTCGCTGGGAGACCCAGTACTTC
NA,TRBV25-1,TRBD2,TRBJ2-5,CASSEWWEGGETQYF,TGTGCCAGCAGTGAATGGTGGGAGGGTGGGGAGACCCAGTACTTC
few,TRBV4-3,NA,TRBJ2-1,CASSQDTGGGYNEQFF,TGCGCCAGCAGCCAAGATACGGGGGGCGGATACAATGAGCAGTTCTTC
few,TRBV7-2,NA,TRBJ2-1,CASSFSGLNEQFF,TGTGCCAGCAGCTTTTCGGGTTTGAATGAGCAGTTCTTC
NA,TRBV6-6,NA,TRBJ2-1,CASSYLQNPKNYNEQFF,TGTGCCAGCAGTTACTTGCAAAATCCCAAAAACTACAATGAGCAGTTCTTC
few,TRBV20-1,NA,TRBJ2-7,CSARLADEQYF,TGCAGTGCTAGACTAGCAGACGAGCAGTACTTC